This is a list of T cell receptor beta chains from one sample in a study of blood T cell repertoires in COVID-19. Clones were read by immunoSEQ multiplex PCR, and TCRdb kept only the in-frame ones, dropping some. The data hold 210,000 or so clones, with 80% to 90% observed a single time. Material for sequencing was peripheral blood. The source of these receptors is a woman of 80 years or more with acute or convalescent COVID-19. CDR3s include the opening cysteine and the closing phenylalanine or tryptophan. Each record gives: clone size, D gene, V gene, J gene, CDR3 DNA, CDR3 protein. A D gene is named only where the DNA matches it firmly. The listing skips clone size in some rows; elsewhere it reads once, few, many or a size class.

abundance: .; d_gene: TRBD2; v_gene: TRBV11-3; j_gene: TRBJ2-5; CDR3nt: TGTGCCAGCAGCTTATACAGCGGGGTCGGAGAGACCCAGTACTTC; CDR3aa: CASSLYSGVGETQYF
abundance: .; d_gene: TRBD2; v_gene: TRBV7-3; j_gene: TRBJ2-3; CDR3nt: TGTGCCAGCAGCGCGGGACTAGCGGGTTCAGAGGGCCGGGGAGATACGCAGTATTTT; CDR3aa: CASSAGLAGSEGRGDTQYF
abundance: .; d_gene: TRBD2; v_gene: TRBV11-2; j_gene: TRBJ2-2; CDR3nt: TGTGCCAGCAGATTAGCGGGAGGGGGCACCGGGGAGCTGTTTTTT; CDR3aa: CASRLAGGGTGELFF
abundance: .; d_gene: .; v_gene: TRBV19; j_gene: TRBJ1-3; CDR3nt: TGTGCCAGTAGTGCGGACAGTAGGACTGGAAACACCATATATTTT; CDR3aa: CASSADSRTGNTIYF
abundance: .; d_gene: TRBD2; v_gene: TRBV11-2; j_gene: TRBJ2-1; CDR3nt: TGTGCCAGCAGCTTCGGGACTAGCGGGAATTACAATGAGCAGTTCTTC; CDR3aa: CASSFGTSGNYNEQFF
abundance: .; d_gene: TRBD1; v_gene: TRBV7-2; j_gene: TRBJ1-6; CDR3nt: TGTGCCAGCCGAAGGACAGGGGGCAGTTCGAGTAATTCACCCCTCCACTTT; CDR3aa: CASRRTGGSSSNSPLHF
abundance: few; d_gene: TRBD1; v_gene: TRBV6-6; j_gene: TRBJ2-6; CDR3nt: TGTGCCAGCAGTCTACAGGGGGCAGGGTCTGGGGCCAACGTCCTGACTTTC; CDR3aa: CASSLQGAGSGANVLTF
abundance: .; d_gene: TRBD1; v_gene: TRBV5-1; j_gene: TRBJ2-7; CDR3nt: TGCGCCAGCAGCCTCGGGACAGACTCCTCCTACGAGCAGTACTTC; CDR3aa: CASSLGTDSSYEQYF
abundance: .; d_gene: .; v_gene: TRBV28; j_gene: TRBJ1-4; CDR3nt: TGTGCCAGTAAAGGGACTCGCAATGAAAAACTGTTTTTT; CDR3aa: CASKGTRNEKLFF
abundance: .; d_gene: TRBD2; v_gene: TRBV9; j_gene: TRBJ2-2; CDR3nt: TGTGCCAGCAGCTCGCGGGGGGCACCCTTAAACACCGGGGAGCTGTTTTTT; CDR3aa: CASSSRGAPLNTGELFF
abundance: .; d_gene: TRBD1; v_gene: TRBV2; j_gene: TRBJ1-1; CDR3nt: TGTGCCAGCAGCGTAAAACAGGGGGCGGTCACTGAAGCTTTCTTT; CDR3aa: CASSVKQGAVTEAFF
abundance: .; d_gene: .; v_gene: TRBV3-1/TRBV3-2; j_gene: TRBJ1-3; CDR3nt: TGTGCCAGCAGCCAAGATTCAGGGTTCGGAAACACCATATATTTT; CDR3aa: CASSQDSGFGNTIYF
abundance: .; d_gene: TRBD2; v_gene: TRBV19; j_gene: TRBJ2-1; CDR3nt: TGTGCCAGTAGTGATGTAGCGGGAGGGCCTGGGAATGAGCAGTTCTTC; CDR3aa: CASSDVAGGPGNEQFF
abundance: .; d_gene: .; v_gene: TRBV15; j_gene: TRBJ1-6; CDR3nt: TGTGCCACCAGCAGAGATCGAGGACAGCGAGCCTATAATTCACCCCTCCACTTT; CDR3aa: CATSRDRGQRAYNSPLHF
abundance: .; d_gene: .; v_gene: TRBV10-3; j_gene: TRBJ1-3; CDR3nt: TGTGCCATCCCGGGACAAGAAAACACCATATATTTT; CDR3aa: CAIPGQENTIYF
abundance: .; d_gene: TRBD1; v_gene: TRBV5-1; j_gene: TRBJ2-5; CDR3nt: TGCGCCAGCAGCTTATCAGGGGGCGAAAGGTCGAAGACCCAGTACTTC; CDR3aa: CASSLSGGERSKTQYF
abundance: once; d_gene: .; v_gene: TRBV11-2; j_gene: TRBJ1-2; CDR3nt: TGTGCCAGCAGCTTAGGTGGAGGCTATGGCTACACCTTC; CDR3aa: CASSLGGGYGYTF
abundance: once; d_gene: .; v_gene: TRBV9; j_gene: TRBJ1-2; CDR3nt: TGTGCCAGCAGTGCCGGCGGGGACCCTGGCTACACCTTC; CDR3aa: CASSAGGDPGYTF
abundance: .; d_gene: .; v_gene: TRBV30; j_gene: TRBJ1-1; CDR3nt: TGTGCCTTAACTCAACAGGGTGGTGGCACTGAAGCTTTCTTT; CDR3aa: CALTQQGGGTEAFF
abundance: .; d_gene: .; v_gene: TRBV5-8; j_gene: TRBJ1-4; CDR3nt: TGTGCCAGCAGCCCCCCCGCTGGGAGAAACCCAAAACTGTTTTTT; CDR3aa: CASSPPAGRNPKLFF
abundance: .; d_gene: .; v_gene: TRBV28; j_gene: TRBJ1-1; CDR3nt: TGTGCCAGCAGTTTATCCTCAGGGAGGCCTGAAGCTTTCTTT; CDR3aa: CASSLSSGRPEAFF
abundance: .; d_gene: TRBD1; v_gene: TRBV5-1; j_gene: TRBJ1-4; CDR3nt: TGCGCCAGCAGCGGCTCCGGGACAGATAATGAAAAACTGTTTTTT; CDR3aa: CASSGSGTDNEKLFF
abundance: .; d_gene: TRBD2; v_gene: TRBV2; j_gene: TRBJ2-2; CDR3nt: TGTGCCAGCAGAGCCCCTAGCGGAGGAAACACCGGGGAGCTGTTTTTT; CDR3aa: CASRAPSGGNTGELFF
abundance: .; d_gene: .; v_gene: TRBV7-2; j_gene: TRBJ1-2; CDR3nt: TGTGCCAGCAGCCCTGCTGGCAGGGAAGGTTATGGCTACACCTTC; CDR3aa: CASSPAGREGYGYTF
abundance: .; d_gene: TRBD2; v_gene: TRBV24-1; j_gene: TRBJ2-1; CDR3nt: TGTGCCACCTCACGGAGGGAACTAGCGGGAGACTATGAGCAGTTCTTC; CDR3aa: CATSRRELAGDYEQFF